This T cell receptor beta chain was profiled in a study of blood T cell repertoires in COVID-19. For the study at large: COVID-19 samples, acute and convalescent, were from the United States, Italy and Spain. In each case, the material was cDNA or gDNA derived from T cells, B-cell-depleted T cells, or PBMCs.

Trimming removed 5 bases from V and 2 bases from J; junction bases left unmatched: 7. Germline CDR1 SNHLY, CDR2 FYNNEI. This CDR3 has 17 amino acids. Produced via immunoSEQ multiplex PCR; TCRdb's table is partial and in-frame only. In the table there are about 220,000 clones, more than 75% of which are singletons. V and J are TRBV2 and TRBJ2-5; TRBD2 aligns across 14 bases. Source material: peripheral blood. The clonotype comes from a woman aged 80 or older with COVID-19, enrolled during active disease. The CDR3: CASSSGTSGGKQETQYF. The DNA for the CDR3 is TGTGCCAGCAGTTCCGGGACTAGCGGGGGCAAGCAAGAGACCCAGTACTTC.